Each of the 18 T cell receptor beta chains below was sequenced from the same sample in a study of T cell responses to AZD1222 COVID-19 vaccine. Using immunoSEQ multiplex PCR, the repertoire was profiled, and TCRdb retains in-frame clones only, with some absent. The top ten clones hold roughly 4.4% of a sample with about 160,000 clones, approximately 90% of them seen once. Sequences were derived from peripheral blood, sampled on day 0 of MenACWY control vaccination. Every receptor here comes from an adult in good health.

This clone appeared a few times. The chain couples TRBV30 to TRBJ1-6; D ambiguous. Deletions cut 4 bases from V and 6 bases from J, with 16 bases between. This CDR3 comprises 15 residues. In germline, CDR1 is GTSNPN, CDR2 SVGIG (reference sequence). CDR3 amino acids: CAWTLTTASNSPLHF. The DNA of the CDR3 is TGTGCCTGGACTCTGACCACAGCTTCTAATTCACCCCTCCACTTT.

The rearrangement uses TRBV7-2 and TRBJ1-1; D not resolved. The CDR3 sequence is 13 residues long. Germline CDR1 SGHTA, CDR2 FQGNSA. Between the trimmed V and J ends, which lost 5 bases and 1 base, there was a span of 8 bases. This CDR3 reads CASSPFWNTEAFF. DNA of the CDR3: TGTGCCAGCAGCCCCTTTTGGAACACTGAAGCTTTCTTT.

The rearrangement uses TRBV27 and TRBJ2-5; no reliable D call. V was trimmed by 2 bases and J by 7 bases, leaving 8 bases between them. Germline values: CDR1 MNHEY, CDR2 SMNVEV (reference sequence). The CDR3 consists of 12 residues. The CDR3 DNA sequence: TGTGCCAGCAGTTTAGGGCCGGGGACCCAGTACTTC. Protein product: CASSLGPGTQYF.

The chain uses TRBV29-1 and TRBJ1-1; D not resolved. Germline CDR1 reads SQVTM; CDR2 reads ANQGSEA. CDR3 length equals 11 residues. Trimming removed 4 bases from V and 7 bases from J, with 10 bases in between. The CDR3 region is CSVALGFEAFF. Written as DNA, the CDR3 is TGCAGCGTTGCCCTAGGCTTTGAAGCTTTCTTT.

The chain links TRBV6-6 to TRBJ2-3; tentatively, D is TRBD1 (6 bases). This CDR3 is built from 14 residues. The V gene lost 4 bases and the J gene lost 2 bases, with 10 bases spanning the gap. Germline CDR1 is MNHNY and CDR2 is SVGAGI (reference sequence). CDR3 residues: CASSLGHTTDTQYF. Here the CDR3 DNA reads TGTGCCAGCAGTTTGGGACATACCACAGATACGCAGTATTTT.

This chain joins TRBV7-2 and TRBJ1-6; 7 positions match TRBD1. J lost 6 bases, V lost 3 bases, and 2 bases had no gene match. Germline V gives CDR1 SGHTA, CDR2 FQGNSA. The CDR3 contains 14 residues. The CDR3 here is CASSFGDSNSPLHF. The CDR3 nucleotides are TGTGCCAGCAGCTTTGGGGACAGTAATTCACCCCTCCACTTT.

This clone was recorded once. The CDR3 DNA follows: TGTGCCAGCAGTTTATCCTCGGCCAATCAGCCCCAGCATTTT. This gives the protein CASSLSSANQPQHF. The chain couples TRBV27 to TRBJ1-5, with no clear D. Germline V gives CDR1 MNHEY, CDR2 SMNVEV (reference sequence). Between the trimmed V and J ends, which lost 0 bases and 3 bases, there was a span of 6 bases. The CDR3 sequence is 14 residues long.

With respect to this clone: Other DNA sequences of this sample code for an identical CDR3. The chain recombines TRBV5-1 with TRBJ2-7; D is possibly TRBD1 or TRBD2 (5 bases each). CDR3 length: 12 residues. Trimming took 4 bases from V and 3 from J, leaving 8 bases between them. From germline, CDR1 is SGHRS and CDR2 YFSETQ. CDR3 DNA: TGCGCCAGCAGCAGGGACGGCTACGAGCAGTACTTC. Protein product: CASSRDGYEQYF. Looking up the rest from reference TRBV5-1 and TRBJ2-7 gives the full variable domain: KAGVTQTPRYLIKTRGQQVTLSCSPISGHRSVSWYQQTPGQGLQFLFEYFSETQRNKGNFPGRFSGRQFSNSRSEMNVSTLELGDSALYLCASSRDGYEQYFGPGTRLTVT.

This clone was observed once. The chain employs TRBV29-1 and TRBJ2-7; TRBD1 matches at 7 bases. Germline V gene lookup returns CDR1 SQVTM and CDR2 ANQGSEA. CDR3 length equals 14 residues. The V gene end was trimmed by 3 bases and the J gene end by 2 bases; junction bases not matched to a gene: 7. The CDR3 sequence: CSVESRQGPYEQYF. CDR3 DNA: TGCAGCGTTGAGTCCAGACAGGGCCCCTACGAGCAGTACTTC.

This clone was seen only once. V usage is TRBV18 and J usage is TRBJ2-7, with TRBD2 matching 10 bases. CDR3 length: 14 residues. Trimming cost V 5 bases and J 1 base; bases outside gene matches: 2. In germline, CDR1 is KGHSH, CDR2 LQKENI. CDR3 bases: TGTGCCAGCTCAACAGCGGGAGGGTCCTACGAGCAGTACTTC. The encoded protein is CASSTAGGSYEQYF.

The rearrangement uses TRBV27 and TRBJ1-2; TRBD1 might be the D (6 bases). The CDR3 length is 15 residues. With 7 bases removed from V and 2 bases from J, the gap between germline ends came to 17 bases. The germline CDR1 and CDR2 sequences are MNHEY and SMNVEV (reference sequence). The CDR3 DNA is TGTGCCAGCACCCCCCTCGACAGGCCGAACTATGGCTACACCTTC. Translated, it gives CASTPLDRPNYGYTF.

The J gene is TRBJ1-5, the V gene TRBV9; a possible D gene is TRBD1 (5 bases). The V end lost 1 base, the J end lost 9 bases, and 14 bases lay between the germline ends. This CDR3 comprises 14 residues. The germline V gene has CDR1 SGDLS and CDR2 YYNGEE. The CDR3 nucleotides read TGTGCCAGCAGCGTAACCGCGTGGGACGGGCCCCAGCATTTT. It is translated as CASSVTAWDGPQHF. The whole variable domain, filled in from reference TRBV9 and TRBJ1-5, reads DSGVTQTPKHLITATGQRVTLRCSPRSGDLSVYWYQQSLDQGLQFLIQYYNGEERAKGNILERFSAQQFPDLHSELNLSSLELGDSALYFCASSVTAWDGPQHFGDGTRLSIL.

This chain joins TRBV7-8 and TRBJ1-1, with unresolved D. V was shortened by 1 base and J by 5 bases, with 11 bases between the two germline ends. The CDR3 sequence is 14 residues long. Per germline, CDR1 SGHVS and CDR2 FQNEAQ. The CDR3 spells CASSLGWRETEAFF. The DNA for the CDR3 is TGTGCCAGCAGCTTAGGGTGGCGAGAAACTGAAGCTTTCTTT.

The J gene is TRBJ1-6, the V gene TRBV10-3, with 9 bases lining up with TRBD1. Germline assignment: CDR1 ENHRY and CDR2 SYGVKD. The CDR3 has 17 residues. Trimming took 6 bases from V and 6 from J; bases not matched to a gene: 12. As DNA, the CDR3 is TGTGCCATCAGCCAAACGGACAGGGGAGCCGGTAATTCACCCCTCCACTTT. This encodes CAISQTDRGAGNSPLHF.

The CDR3 nucleotides are TGTGCCAGCAGCTTGGGACCGGGAGCGGGTTTTAATGAGCAGTTCTTC. Amino acids: CASSLGPGAGFNEQFF. V usage is TRBV5-4 and J usage is TRBJ2-1; a possible D gene is TRBD2 (6 bases). Trimming left V 0 bases short and J 7 bases short, with 17 bases between. CDR1 is SGHNT, CDR2 YYREEE, per germline (reference sequence). This CDR3 comprises 16 residues.

J is TRBJ1-5 and V is TRBV7-2, with D possibly being TRBD1 (5 bases). Trimming pared 2 bases from V and 0 bases from J, leaving 11 bases between. The germline V gene has CDR1 SGHTA and CDR2 FQGNSA. This CDR3 has 16 amino acids. CDR3 sequence reads: CASSLTGGPSNQPQHF. The CDR3 bases are TGTGCCAGCAGCTTAACGGGGGGACCTAGCAATCAGCCCCAGCATTTT.

This chain links TRBV14 with TRBJ1-1, with D perhaps TRBD1 (5 bases). This CDR3 has 14 residues. Trimming removed 3 bases at V and 2 bases at J, with 10 bases between. Germline CDR1 SGHDN, CDR2 FVKESK. CDR3 in DNA: TGTGCCAGCAGCCAGGCAGGGAGAAACACTGAAGCTTTCTTT. Protein product: CASSQAGRNTEAFF.

As concerns this clone: The sample contains more than one DNA sequence encoding this CDR3. The chain employs TRBV7-3 and TRBJ1-1; no firm D call. The CDR3 has 13 residues. Germline values: CDR1 SGHTA, CDR2 FQGTGA. V was shortened by 5 bases and J by 1 base, with 8 bases between the two germline ends. The CDR3 DNA sequence: TGTGCCAGCAGCCTCGGGCGGAACACTGAAGCTTTCTTT. Residues: CASSLGRNTEAFF.